The entry below gives a single TCR beta chain sequence along with its context. Its antigen is as yet unknown. This sample also contains other DNA sequences that code for the same CDR3. Germline V gives CDR1 SQVTM, CDR2 ANQGSEA. The CDR3 has 13 amino acids. Trimming cost V 4 bases and J 5 bases; bases outside gene matches: 6. This entry comes from a study of cytomegalovirus exposure and HLA in healthy donors. Across the whole study: The platform used for the approximately 120 validation repertoires matched that of the 666 first-cohort repertoires, a later analysis reported. Study conclusions and caveats: Investigators reported some 150 TCR beta chains as tied to cytomegalovirus. A later analysis found first-cohort TCR clusters tended to co-occur in the 90 to 150 validation repertoires.

The validation cohort, a group of 90 to 150 subjects, included the donors and was separate from the roughly 670-subject first cohort. Data came from immunoSEQ multiplex PCR; TCRdb stores just in-frame clones and leaves some out. The table has 100,000 to 150,000 clones, roughly 86% seen once. What was sequenced was PBMCs. This TCR derives from a man in his thirties or forties in good health and CMV-seronegative. This chain uses TRBV29-1 with TRBJ1-2, with 8 positions matching TRBD1. The CDR3 protein is CSVGDRGYYGYTF. CDR3 coding DNA: TGCAGCGTTGGAGACAGGGGTTATTATGGCTACACCTTC.